This T cell receptor beta chain came from a study of CD8 T cells in ankylosing spondylitis. Libraries for TCR beta were made by quantitative 5'-RACE with molecular barcodes. One entry per CDR3 protein results from TCRdb running MiXCR on the 5' RACE reads. The sample lists some 840,000 distinct CDR3 sequences; roughly 10% were seen once. This clonotype showed up many times. Its target is not known. Trimming at V came to 6 bases and at J to 5 bases, leaving 6 bases not matched to a gene. This CDR3 is 15 amino acids long. Germline CDR1 MNHNS, CDR2 SASEGT. Study conclusions and caveats: In peripheral blood, disease-linked CD8+ clones occurred at relatively low frequencies. A number of the motif variants had already been described in reactive arthritis synovial fluid and blood. There was a TCR beta motif, made of several highly homologous variants, that appeared characteristic of ankylosing spondylitis blood. Reportedly, matched ankylosing spondylitis synovial fluid was significantly enriched for disease-linked clones.

V and J are TRBV6-1 and TRBJ2-1, with 11 positions matching TRBD2. This clonotype was obtained from a male donor with ankylosing spondylitis. Source material: blood, either unsorted or a sorted T cell fraction (not recorded which). The CDR3 nucleotides read TGTGCCAGCAGCCGTAGCGGGAGGGCTCACAATGAGCAGTTCTTC. Translated: CASSRSGRAHNEQFF.